These 20 T cell receptor beta chains came from one sample sequenced in a study of cytomegalovirus exposure and HLA in healthy donors. The primer mix had 60 Vbeta and 13 Jbeta primers. Some clones are missing from TCRdb's copy, which holds only in-frame ones; the method was immunoSEQ multiplex PCR. Of more than 150,000 clones listed, about 80% are singletons. The material sequenced was PBMCs. These receptor sequences come from a man aged 40-55 years in good health and CMV-seronegative.

The rearrangement links TRBV7-9 to TRBJ2-1, with unresolved D. V was pared by 1 base and J by 4 bases, with 5 bases between. Looked up from germline, CDR1 is SEHNR and CDR2 is FQNEAQ (reference sequence). CDR3 length equals 13 residues. This chain's CDR3 is CASSLGQYNEQFF. In DNA form, the CDR3 reads TGTGCCAGCAGCTTAGGTCAGTACAATGAGCAGTTCTTC.

This clone appeared a single time. The chain links TRBV29-1 to TRBJ1-2; TRBD1 agrees at 9 bases. Germline CDR1 reads SQVTM; CDR2 reads ANQGSEA. V lost 4 bases to trimming and J lost 7 bases; unmatched junction nucleotides: 16. This CDR3 has 16 amino acids. This CDR3 reads CSVALGGQGVGGGYTF. DNA of the CDR3: TGCAGCGTTGCCCTTGGGGGACAGGGTGTAGGAGGTGGCTACACCTTC.

The CDR3 region is CASSSVRGHQNIQYF. CDR3 bases: TGTGCCAGCAGCTCGGTCAGGGGGCACCAAAACATTCAGTACTTC. The chain employs TRBV11-2 and TRBJ2-4; 8 bases agree with TRBD1. Germline lookup yields CDR1 SGHAT and CDR2 FQNNGV. The CDR3 extends over 15 amino acids. J lost 5 bases, V lost 4 bases, and 7 bases had no gene match.

This clone was detected a few times. CDR3 sequence: CASSVRAIYGYTF. The DNA of the CDR3 is TGCGCCAGCAGTGTGAGGGCGATCTATGGCTACACCTTC. The chain uses TRBV10-1 and TRBJ1-2, with unresolved D. The CDR3 runs to 13 residues. The germline gives CDR1 WNHNN, CDR2 SYGVQD (reference sequence). The V and J ends lost 4 bases and 4 bases respectively, with 10 bases between them.

The CDR3 DNA follows: TGCGCCAGCGCCCCTAGCGGGAGTGCAGATACGCAGTATTTT. This sequence encodes CASAPSGSADTQYF. V usage is TRBV5-1 and J usage is TRBJ2-3; TRBD2 matches at 10 bases. Trimming removed 7 bases from V and 4 bases from J; junction bases left unmatched: 6. This CDR3 region has 14 residues. Germline CDR1 and CDR2: SGHRS and YFSETQ.

The chain combines TRBV25-1 with TRBJ2-1; 8 positions agree with TRBD1. Trimming cost V 3 bases and J 5 bases; bases outside gene matches: 6. Germline loops: CDR1 MGHDK, CDR2 SYGVNS. CDR3 length: 15 residues. The chain's CDR3 is CASSEGTGPHNEQFF. The CDR3 DNA is TGTGCCAGCAGTGAGGGGACAGGCCCCCACAATGAGCAGTTCTTC.

This rearrangement joins TRBV7-2 to TRBJ1-1, with D perhaps matching TRBD1 (5 bases). Germline values: CDR1 SGHTA, CDR2 FQGNSA. V lost 1 base and J 5 bases, leaving 8 bases between the germline ends. This CDR3 is 13 amino acids long. Here the CDR3 reads CASSLVRETEAFF. CDR3 DNA: TGTGCCAGCAGCTTAGTCAGGGAAACTGAAGCTTTCTTT.

This clone was recorded a few times. The V call is TRBV29-1, the J call TRBJ2-1; 15 positions agree with TRBD2. The germline V gene encodes CDR1 SQVTM and CDR2 ANQGSEA. The CDR3 has 20 amino acids. J lost 4 bases, V lost 7 bases, and 20 bases had no gene match. The CDR3 nucleotides read TGCAGCGCCGGGTCCACTAAGGGACTAGCGGGAGGCCGCGTTTACAATGAGCAGTTCTTC. Its translation: CSAGSTKGLAGGRVYNEQFF.

This rearrangement joins TRBV7-8 to TRBJ2-7; D ambiguous. This CDR3 spans 13 amino acids. V was cut by 3 bases and J by 2 bases, with 8 bases left in between. Germline values: CDR1 SGHVS, CDR2 FQNEAQ. The CDR3 sequence is CASSFLGPYEQYV. CDR3 nucleotide sequence: TGTGCCAGCAGCTTTTTGGGCCCCTACGAGCAGTACGTC.

This chain uses TRBV5-1 with TRBJ1-3; D is uncertain. V lost 0 bases and J 4 bases, leaving 8 bases between the germline ends. Per the germline V gene, CDR1 is SGHRS and CDR2 is YFSETQ. The CDR3 length is 14 residues. The CDR3 loop is CASSLGGMGNTIYF. Written as DNA, the CDR3 is TGCGCCAGCAGCTTGGGAGGGATGGGAAACACCATATATTTT.

The chain carries TRBV5-4 and TRBJ2-2; D not certain. The germline V and J ends were trimmed by 0 bases and 4 bases, with 4 bases remaining between them. Germline V gives CDR1 SGHNT, CDR2 YYREEE (reference sequence). The CDR3 has 13 residues. For the CDR3, the DNA is TGTGCCAGCAGCTTGGCGGTCACCGGGGAGCTGTTTTTT. Translated, it gives CASSLAVTGELFF.

The chain uses TRBV7-6 and TRBJ2-7; perhaps TRBD2 as D (6 bases). Germline V gives CDR1 SGHVS, CDR2 FNYEAQ. The V end was cut by 5 bases, the J end by 1 base, with 15 bases between. The CDR3 totals 15 residues. The CDR3 region has the DNA TGTGCCAGCAGCCCTCGGGACTTGGATTCCTACGAGCAGTACTTC. Translation gives CASSPRDLDSYEQYF.

The genes are TRBV5-6 and TRBJ2-2; 7 bases line up with TRBD1. V lost 4 bases, J lost 4 bases, and 13 bases stayed unmatched. The CDR3 spans 17 residues. Per germline, CDR1 SGHDT and CDR2 YYEEEE. This CDR3 reads CASSPPTGHPLTGELFF. CDR3 coding DNA: TGTGCCAGCAGCCCCCCGACAGGGCACCCCCTCACCGGGGAGCTGTTTTTT.

The chain combines TRBV12-2 with TRBJ2-7; the listed D gene, TRBD2, was not tested against the DNA. TRBV12-2 is designated a pseudogene. This CDR3 spans 14 amino acids. The CDR3 DNA reads as TGTGCAAGTCGCGTGGGGGCTAGCGGGAGGGAGCAGTACGTC. Translated, it gives CASRVGASGREQYV.

Of note for this clone: The junction departs from the called germline gene at one end, perhaps through a read error. The chain carries TRBV7-9 and TRBJ2-2; TRBD2 agrees at 8 bases. Per the germline V gene, CDR1 is SEHNR and CDR2 is FQNEAQ (reference sequence). CDR3 length equals 15 residues. As DNA, the CDR3 is TGTTCCAGACCTCAAAGCGGGAGTGTCACCGGGGAGCTGTTTTTT. Translation gives CSRPQSGSVTGELFF.

This clone was seen only once. Here the CDR3 DNA reads TGTGCCAGCTCACCGGCCGGGAGGCATGGCTACACCTTC. Translation gives CASSPAGRHGYTF. The gene calls are TRBV18 and TRBJ1-2; D gene ambiguous. V was trimmed by 3 bases and J by 6 bases, leaving 11 bases between them. Per the germline V gene, CDR1 is KGHSH and CDR2 is LQKENI. This CDR3 comprises 13 residues.

The chain uses TRBV4-1 and TRBJ1-6, with D perhaps TRBD1 (5 bases). The V end lost 2 bases, the J end lost 10 bases, and 15 bases lay between the germline ends. CDR1 MGHRA and CDR2 YSYEKL come from the germline V gene. This CDR3 comprises 15 residues. In DNA form, the CDR3 reads TGCGCCAGCAGCCAAACCCAGGCGCAGGGATCACCCCTCCACTTT. As protein: CASSQTQAQGSPLHF.

The chain employs TRBV19 and TRBJ2-5; TRBD2 might be the D (5 bases). This CDR3 has 14 amino acids. V lost 4 bases and J lost 5, with 14 bases in between. CDR1 and CDR2 (germline): LNHDA, SQIVND (reference sequence). CDR3: CASSTGLAGETQYF. In nucleotides, the CDR3 is TGTGCCAGTAGTACCGGGCTAGCTGGGGAGACCCAGTACTTC.

The chain employs TRBV6-6 and TRBJ1-1; no clear D gene. This CDR3 spans 13 amino acids. CDR1 and CDR2 from the germline V gene are MNHNY and SVGAGI (reference sequence). Trimming pared 5 bases from V and 7 bases from J, leaving 14 bases between. The CDR3 region has the DNA TGTGCCAGCAGTCATACAGCGGTGCGTGAAGCTTTCTTT. Encoded protein: CASSHTAVREAFF.

The chain has TRBV5-4 and TRBJ1-1, with D perhaps TRBD1 (5 bases). The CDR3 spans 17 residues. With 4 bases removed from V and 5 bases from J, the gap between germline ends came to 24 bases. Per germline, CDR1 SGHNT and CDR2 YYREEE (reference sequence). The CDR3 nucleotides are TGTGCCAGCAGCGGACCGGGACCGGGGGGATTAGGGACTGAAGCTTTCTTT. Translated, it gives CASSGPGPGGLGTEAFF. Combining the CDR3 with reference TRBV5-4 and TRBJ1-1 gives the whole variable domain ETGVTQSPTHLIKTRGQQVTLRCSSQSGHNTVSWYQQALGQGPQFIFQYYREEENGRGNFPPRFSGLQFPNYSSELNVNALELDDSALYLCASSGPGPGGLGTEAFFGQGTRLTVV.